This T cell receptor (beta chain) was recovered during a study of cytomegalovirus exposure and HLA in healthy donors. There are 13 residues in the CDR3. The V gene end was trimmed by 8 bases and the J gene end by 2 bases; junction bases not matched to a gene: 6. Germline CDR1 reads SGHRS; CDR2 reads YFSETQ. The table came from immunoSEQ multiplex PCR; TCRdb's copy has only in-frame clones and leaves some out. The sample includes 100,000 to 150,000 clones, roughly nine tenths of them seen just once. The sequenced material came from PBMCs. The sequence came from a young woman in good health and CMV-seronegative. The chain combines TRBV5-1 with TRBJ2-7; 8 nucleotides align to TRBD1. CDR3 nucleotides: TGCGCCAGTGGACAGGGCGCGCCCTACGAGCAGTACTTC. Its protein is CASGQGAPYEQYF.